Following are 27 T cell receptor beta chains from one sample sequenced in a study of blood T cell repertoires in COVID-19. The protocol was immunoSEQ multiplex PCR, while the TCRdb copy is restricted to in-frame clones and leaves out a portion. Here the sample spans about 150,000 clones, about 80% being singletons. The sample consisted of PBMCs or T cells enriched from blood (not recorded which). The origin of the receptors is a woman aged 65 to 85 in a cohort exposed to, infected with or recovered from COVID-19 (not recorded which).

This clone showed up just a few times. The chain carries TRBV27 and TRBJ2-2; D gene uncertain. V lost 3 bases, J lost 8 bases, and 4 bases lay in between. Germline assignment: CDR1 MNHEY and CDR2 SMNVEV (reference sequence). The CDR3 totals 11 residues. CDR3 nucleotide sequence: TGTGCCAGCAGTTTGTCAGGGGAGCTGTTTTTT. Residues: CASSLSGELFF.

V gene TRBV28 combines with J gene TRBJ2-1; TRBD2 agrees at 11 bases. Germline V gene data show CDR1 as MDHEN and CDR2 as SYDVKM. The CDR3 is 18 residues long. V shed 3 bases, J shed 5 bases, and the junction held 12 bases outside the gene matches. For the CDR3, the DNA is TGTGCCAGCAGTTTGGTTTCAACAACTAGCGGGAGCGACAATGAGCAGTTCTTC. Amino acid sequence: CASSLVSTTSGSDNEQFF.

This chain joins TRBV21-1 and TRBJ2-7; no DNA check was done on the table's D call, TRBD2. TRBV21-1 is an annotated pseudogene. The CDR3 runs to 19 residues. The CDR3 DNA reads TGTGCCAGCAGCAAAAAGGGGACTAGCGGGAGCGCTAAATCCTACGAGCAGTACTTC. Translating gives CASSKKGTSGSAKSYEQYF.

This rearrangement joins TRBV12-3 or TRBV12-4 to TRBJ1-3; D call uncertain. The CDR3 spans 12 residues. Trimming took 8 bases from V and 5 from J, leaving 10 bases between them. Here the CDR3 reads CASGLQRNTIYF. DNA of the CDR3: TGTGCCAGCGGGCTACAGCGAAACACCATATATTTT.

This clone has a single count. V gene TRBV4-2 combines with J gene TRBJ2-3, with a possible D match to TRBD2 (5 bases). The CDR3 covers 14 residues. CDR1 is LGHNA and CDR2 is YNFKEQ in the germline V gene. The V end lost 5 bases, the J end lost 1 base, and 10 bases lay between the germline ends. The CDR3 DNA follows: TGTGCCAGCAGCGCAGAGGGAGGCACAGATACGCAGTATTTT. Its translation: CASSAEGGTDTQYF.

The chain has TRBV9 and TRBJ1-3; 9 bases line up with TRBD1. This CDR3 region has 15 residues. V shed 0 bases and J 7 bases; nucleotides not matched to a gene: 5. Germline CDR1 and CDR2: SGDLS and YYNGEE. The CDR3 region is CASSVVGQGFNTIYF. CDR3 in DNA: TGTGCCAGCAGCGTAGTGGGACAGGGTTTTAACACCATATATTTT.

J is TRBJ1-3 and V is TRBV12-3 or TRBV12-4; D gene uncertain. V lost 10 bases, J lost 0 bases, and 10 bases lay in between. This CDR3 is built from 13 residues. CDR3: CATNSNSGNTIYF. Here the CDR3 DNA reads TGTGCCACAAATTCCAACTCTGGAAACACCATATATTTT.

Judged by abundance, this clone is medium-sized. V gene TRBV6-1 combines with J gene TRBJ2-7; no definite D call. This CDR3 is 12 amino acids long. Germline assignment: CDR1 MNHNS and CDR2 SASEGT. V was cut by 11 bases and J by 1 base, with 12 bases left in between. In DNA, the CDR3 is TGTGCCGCCGCACATGAATCCTACGAGCAGTACTTC. This sequence encodes CAAAHESYEQYF.

The chain joins TRBV28 to TRBJ1-6, with 7 bases lining up with TRBD1. J was trimmed by 13 bases and V by 5 bases; bases with no gene match: 5. The CDR3 loop spans 12 amino acids. CDR1 is MDHEN, CDR2 SYDVKM, per germline. Here the CDR3 DNA reads TGTGCCAGCAGTGGACAGGTGGGCCCCCTCCACTTT. As protein: CASSGQVGPLHF.

The J gene is TRBJ1-2, the V gene TRBV28, with TRBD1 identical over 7 bases. The germline gives CDR1 MDHEN, CDR2 SYDVKM. The CDR3 consists of 12 residues. J was trimmed by 5 bases and V by 7 bases; bases with no gene match: 4. The CDR3 here is CASTDRVYGYTF. In nucleotides, the CDR3 is TGTGCCAGCACTGACAGGGTTTATGGCTACACCTTC.

The chain has TRBV9 and TRBJ2-7; a possible D gene is TRBD1 (6 bases). This CDR3 region has 15 residues. Trimming pared 0 bases from V and 0 bases from J, leaving 10 bases between. The germline V gene encodes CDR1 SGDLS and CDR2 YYNGEE. CDR3 DNA: TGTGCCAGCAGCGTAGCTGGGGGCGCCTCCTACGAGCAGTACTTC. Translating it yields CASSVAGGASYEQYF.

The rearrangement uses TRBV7-2 and TRBJ2-3, with D perhaps matching TRBD1 (5 bases). Trimming removed 7 bases from V and 5 bases from J, with 22 bases in between. The CDR3 is made up of 16 amino acids. CDR1 and CDR2 from the germline V gene are SGHTA and FQGNSA. The CDR3 coding sequence is TGTGCCAGCACCTCTAAGGGGCAGACTTCCAGAGATACGCAGTATTTT. Its translation: CASTSKGQTSRDTQYF. The full variable domain, rest sourced from reference TRBV7-2 and TRBJ2-3, is GAGVSQSPSNKVTEKGKDVELRCDPISGHTALYWYRQSLGQGLEFLIYFQGNSAPDKSGLPSDRFSAERTGGSVSTLTIQRTQQEDSAVYLCASTSKGQTSRDTQYFGPGTRLTVL.

CDR3 amino acids: CASSLAETGRGETQYF. The CDR3 DNA reads TGCGCCAGCAGCTTGGCAGAGACAGGGCGGGGAGAGACCCAGTACTTC. The chain joins TRBV5-1 to TRBJ2-5, with D possibly matching TRBD1 (7 bases). This CDR3 spans 16 amino acids. Between the trimmed V and J ends, which lost 0 bases and 4 bases, there was a span of 16 bases. Germline V gene sequence: CDR1 SGHRS, CDR2 YFSETQ.

The rearrangement joins TRBV3-1 (or the pseudogene TRBV3-2) to TRBJ1-1; 8 bases are shared with TRBD1. CDR1 is LGHDT and CDR2 is YNNKEL in the germline V gene (reference sequence). The CDR3 is 15 amino acids. J gave up 0 bases and V 5 bases, and 5 bases lay outside the gene matches. The CDR3 spells CASSFPGQVNTEAFF. CDR3 coding DNA: TGTGCCAGCAGCTTCCCGGGACAGGTGAACACTGAAGCTTTCTTT.

The V and J genes are TRBV5-8 and TRBJ1-5; 9 positions match TRBD1. Germline V CDR1 and CDR2: SGHTS, YDEGEE. The CDR3 runs to 15 residues. V was clipped by 6 bases and J by 3 bases; unmatched bases: 7. The CDR3 protein is CASTVQGAINQPQHF. CDR3 bases: TGTGCCAGCACCGTACAGGGGGCCATCAATCAGCCCCAGCATTTT. Full variable domain (outside the CDR3, taken from reference TRBV5-8 and TRBJ1-5): EAGVTQSPTHLIKTRGQQATLRCSPISGHTSVYWYQQALGLGLQFLLWYDEGEERNRGNFPPRFSGRQFPNYSSELNVNALELEDSALYLCASTVQGAINQPQHFGDGTRLSIL.

The gene calls are TRBV28 and TRBJ2-1; TRBD2 matches 8 bases. Germline CDR1 is MDHEN and CDR2 is SYDVKM. The CDR3 is 18 amino acids. The trim removed 5 bases at V and 6 bases at J, leaving 18 bases unmatched. This CDR3 reads CASSPPGTGLVLGNEQFF. CDR3 DNA sequence: TGTGCCAGCAGTCCCCCCGGGACGGGACTAGTTTTAGGCAATGAGCAGTTCTTC.

The chain uses TRBV7-9 and TRBJ2-7; 9 positions agree with TRBD2. Germline assignment: CDR1 SEHNR and CDR2 FQNEAQ (reference sequence). The CDR3 extends over 14 amino acids. V was pared by 7 bases and J by 2 bases, with 6 bases of the junction left unmatched. The CDR3 DNA reads as TGTGCCAGCAACGAGGCGGGAGGGCCCTACGAGCAGTACTTC. Its translation: CASNEAGGPYEQYF.

This chain connects TRBV2 to TRBJ1-3, with D unclear. Trimming removed 2 bases from V and 4 bases from J, with 6 bases in between. The CDR3 contains 13 residues. Germline CDR1 SNHLY, CDR2 FYNNEI. Here the CDR3 reads CASSEQEGNTIYF. For the CDR3, the DNA is TGTGCCAGCAGTGAACAGGAAGGAAACACCATATATTTT. The full variable domain, with the rest looked up from reference TRBV2 and TRBJ1-3, is EPEVTQTPSHQVTQMGQEVILRCVPISNHLYFYWYRQILGQKVEFLVSFYNNEISEKSEIFDDQFSVERPDGSNFTLKIRSTKLEDSAMYFCASSEQEGNTIYFGEGSWLTVV.

The gene calls are TRBV11-2 and TRBJ1-1; D not resolved. This CDR3 is 13 amino acids long. Deletions cut 7 bases from V and 4 bases from J, with 13 bases between. Per the germline V gene, CDR1 is SGHAT and CDR2 is FQNNGV. The CDR3 is CASNPQDSTEAFF. DNA for the CDR3: TGTGCCAGCAACCCTCAGGATTCCACTGAAGCTTTCTTT.

The V call is TRBV7-8, the J call TRBJ2-5, with D perhaps matching TRBD2 (6 bases). CDR1 and CDR2 from the germline V gene are SGHVS and FQNEAQ. Between the trimmed V and J ends, which lost 5 bases and 4 bases, there was a span of 20 bases. The CDR3 is 16 residues long. The CDR3: CASSPEGTGVRETQYF. The CDR3, as DNA: TGTGCCAGCAGCCCGGAGGGTACAGGTGTAAGAGAGACCCAGTACTTC. Filled out from reference TRBV7-8 and TRBJ2-5, the complete variable domain reads GAGVSQSPRYKVAKRGQDVALRCDPISGHVSLFWYQQALGQGPEFLTYFQNEAQLDKSGLPSDRFFAERPEGSVSTLKIQRTQQEDSAVYLCASSPEGTGVRETQYFGPGTRLLVL.

The chain carries TRBV10-3 and TRBJ1-2; 8 nucleotides line up with TRBD1. Per germline, CDR1 ENHRY and CDR2 SYGVKD. Trimming removed 2 bases from V and 8 bases from J; junction bases left unmatched: 7. The CDR3 totals 14 residues. CDR3 nucleotides: TGTGCCATCAGTGAGCGGACAGGGTTTTTGGGCTACACCTTC. Translation: CAISERTGFLGYTF.

The rearrangement uses TRBV6-5 and TRBJ1-4; perhaps TRBD1 as D (5 bases). V was pared by 2 bases and J by 6 bases, with 13 bases between. The CDR3 is 15 residues long. The germline gives CDR1 MNHEY, CDR2 SVGAGI. Here the CDR3 reads CASSYNAGWDEKLFF. The CDR3 DNA reads TGTGCCAGCAGTTACAATGCAGGGTGGGATGAAAAACTGTTTTTT.

This chain links TRBV6-5 with TRBJ1-6; D remains ambiguous. The germline V gene has CDR1 MNHEY and CDR2 SVGAGI. The CDR3 is 13 residues long. V was trimmed by 7 bases and J by 8 bases, leaving 12 bases between them. The CDR3 sequence is CASTGNPDSPLHF. The CDR3 DNA reads TGTGCCAGCACGGGAAATCCGGATTCACCCCTCCACTTT.

The chain is built from TRBV27 and TRBJ2-2, with TRBD2 identical over 10 bases. The CDR3 sequence is 17 residues long. Losses at the gene ends were 6 bases for V and 3 bases for J; bases not matched to a gene: 10. Germline V gene sequence: CDR1 MNHEY, CDR2 SMNVEV (reference sequence). The CDR3 protein is CASSQFSGRADTGELFF. The CDR3 coding sequence is TGTGCCAGCAGCCAATTCAGCGGGAGGGCTGACACCGGGGAGCTGTTTTTT.

V usage is TRBV11-3 and J usage is TRBJ2-1, with 10 bases matching TRBD2. CDR1 SGHNT and CDR2 YENEEA come from the germline V gene. This CDR3 has 14 residues. J was trimmed by 6 bases and V by 6 bases; bases with no gene match: 5. The CDR3 loop reads CASRLLAGINEQFF. CDR3 DNA sequence: TGTGCCAGCAGATTACTAGCGGGAATCAATGAGCAGTTCTTC.

The chain links TRBV5-6 to TRBJ2-6; no clear D. Trimming shortened V by 0 bases and J by 0 bases, and 7 bases separated the two germline ends. Germline values: CDR1 SGHDT, CDR2 YYEEEE. This CDR3 is built from 16 residues. This CDR3 is CASSLVQDSGANVLTF. The CDR3 DNA sequence: TGTGCCAGCAGCTTGGTCCAGGACTCTGGGGCCAACGTCCTGACTTTC.

The chain joins TRBV12-3 or TRBV12-4 to TRBJ2-5; TRBD2 is a possible D gene (5 bases). The CDR3 extends over 13 amino acids. The V end lost 3 bases, the J end lost 5 bases, and 10 bases lay between the germline ends. The CDR3 DNA sequence: TGTGCCAGCAGTTTCACTAGGCGCGAGACCCAGTACTTC. This codes for CASSFTRRETQYF.